What follows is one TCR beta chain and its context. The source of the sample is a study of blood T cell repertoires in COVID-19. Across the study: Samples taken during acute and convalescent COVID-19 were collected in the United States, Italy and Spain. Nucleic acid was either cDNA or gDNA, and it came from T cells, B-cell-depleted T cells, or PBMCs.

TCRdb keeps only in-frame clones here, not all; method: immunoSEQ multiplex PCR. Of around 200,000 clones in the sample, about nine tenths were seen once. The germline V gene encodes CDR1 SGHDT and CDR2 YYEEEE. This CDR3 is built from 15 residues. Trimming pared 4 bases from V and 2 bases from J, leaving 15 bases between. This sequence was found in a man aged 40-55 years with acute or convalescent COVID-19. The V gene is TRBV5-6, the J gene TRBJ1-2, with D possibly TRBD1 on 5 matching bases. Source material: peripheral blood. CDR3 amino acids: CASSQDSKGNYGYTF. The CDR3 DNA sequence: TGTGCCAGCAGCCAAGACAGTAAGGGGAACTATGGCTACACCTTC.